This TCR beta chain appears in the sequencing data of a study of blood T cell dynamics during melanoma immunotherapy. Study-wide results and caveats: Unlike progressors, later disease-control patients had W3 repertoires gaining clonality or diversity. Whether repertoire-driving clones were melanoma-specific could not be determined.

This CDR3 is 11 amino acids long. The germline V and J ends were trimmed by 2 bases and 8 bases, with 7 bases remaining between them. Germline CDR1 is SGHDT and CDR2 is YYEEEE. Remarks on this clone: What it binds is unknown.

Time point described: week 3, after first cycle of checkpoint inhibitor. Apart from a couple of fast progressors, RECIST 1.1 response was judged 12 weeks post-infusion. Patients had no prior systemic cancer treatment, immunosuppressants or other active cancers. The assay was immunoSEQ multiplex PCR, and TCRdb's table has in-frame clones only and misses some. This sample has about 28,000 clones, with over 70% found just once. Sequencing used blood, obtained from a patient treated with checkpoint blockade. The chain couples TRBV5-6 to TRBJ1-2; D gene ambiguous. The receptor was derived from a human donor with melanoma. The CDR3 DNA follows: TGTGCCAGCAGCTTTGGGAAGGGCTACACCTTC. This translates into CASSFGKGYTF.